Shown below are 11 T cell receptor beta chains from a single sample sequenced in a study of blood T cell repertoires in COVID-19. Using immunoSEQ multiplex PCR, the repertoire was profiled, and TCRdb retains in-frame clones only, with some absent. The repertoire holds under 200,000 clones, around 85% seen once, with nearly 8.5% in the top ten. The sequencing input was peripheral blood. The receptors were sampled from a man aged 55 to 70 with acute or convalescent COVID-19.

This clone was found once. This chain uses TRBV5-1 with TRBJ1-5, with D unclear. The CDR3 contains 16 residues. The V and J ends lost 0 bases and 2 bases respectively, with 12 bases between them. CDR1 and CDR2 (germline): SGHRS, YFSETQ. This chain's CDR3 is CASSLGPRSGNQPQHF. As DNA, the CDR3 is TGCGCCAGCAGCTTGGGGCCGAGGAGCGGCAATCAGCCCCAGCATTTT.

The chain uses TRBV25-1 and TRBJ2-3; D perhaps matches TRBD1 (6 bases). CDR1 and CDR2 from the germline V gene are MGHDK and SYGVNS. This CDR3 region has 12 residues. V lost 8 bases, J lost 7 bases, and 13 bases lay in between. The CDR3 sequence is CASRDNRYTQYF. The CDR3 DNA is TGTGCCAGCCGGGACAACCGATATACGCAGTATTTT.

V and J are TRBV6-8 and TRBJ2-2, with a possible D match to TRBD2 (6 bases). Germline V CDR1 and CDR2: MNHGY, SAAAGT. The CDR3 extends over 14 amino acids. Trimming removed 7 bases at V and 1 base at J, with 10 bases between. Here the CDR3 DNA reads TGTGCCAGCACGTGGCGGGAGAACACCGGGGAGCTGTTTTTT. It translates to CASTWRENTGELFF.

The gene calls are TRBV19 and TRBJ2-1; weak D call: TRBD1 (6 bases). This CDR3 is built from 15 residues. Germline CDR1 LNHDA, CDR2 SQIVND (reference sequence). V dropped 4 bases and J dropped 0 bases, with 10 bases sitting between them. The CDR3 loop is CASSRGQGSYNEQFF. The CDR3 coding sequence is TGTGCCAGTAGTAGGGGGCAGGGCTCCTACAATGAGCAGTTCTTC.

The rearrangement uses TRBV7-2 and TRBJ1-1; 7 positions match TRBD1. Trimming cost V 5 bases and J 0 bases; bases outside gene matches: 6. This CDR3 region has 15 residues. From germline, CDR1 is SGHTA and CDR2 FQGNSA. The CDR3: CASSPGQYMNTEAFF. For the CDR3, the DNA is TGTGCCAGCAGCCCGGGACAGTACATGAACACTGAAGCTTTCTTT.

V and J are TRBV27 and TRBJ1-1; D may be TRBD1 (6 bases). This CDR3 has 11 residues. Trimming cost V 8 bases and J 11 bases, with 15 bases left between them. Per the germline V gene, CDR1 is MNHEY and CDR2 is SMNVEV (reference sequence). CDR3: CASGGGLLAFF. The CDR3 DNA reads as TGTGCCAGCGGGGGGGGGCTGTTGGCTTTCTTT.

J is TRBJ2-1 and V is TRBV27; D not resolved. Germline lookup yields CDR1 MNHEY and CDR2 SMNVEV (reference sequence). The CDR3 covers 12 residues. The V end was cut by 8 bases, the J end by 10 bases, with 15 bases between. The DNA for the CDR3 is TGTGCCAGCCCTAACCCGTGGTGCGAGCAGTTCTTC. Its protein is CASPNPWCEQFF.

The chain combines TRBV18 with TRBJ1-3; no firm D call. The CDR3 length is 16 residues. The germline CDR1 and CDR2 sequences are KGHSH and LQKENI. Between the trimmed V and J ends, which lost 2 bases and 2 bases, there was a span of 13 bases. The CDR3: CASSPARVSAGNTIYF. Here the CDR3 DNA reads TGTGCCAGCTCACCAGCGAGGGTCAGCGCTGGAAACACCATATATTTT.

J is TRBJ1-2 and V is TRBV24-1; no firm D call. V lost 6 bases and J lost 1, with 8 bases in between. CDR3 length equals 13 residues. Germline V gives CDR1 KGHDR, CDR2 SFDVKD. The CDR3 here is CATSNSRNYGYTF. The CDR3 coding sequence is TGTGCCACCAGTAACAGCCGTAACTATGGCTACACCTTC.

The chain joins TRBV29-1 to TRBJ1-1, with 10 positions matching TRBD1. V dropped 5 bases and J dropped 5; count of bases not matched to a gene: 8. In germline, CDR1 is SQVTM, CDR2 ANQGSEA. CDR3 length: 14 residues. The DNA of the CDR3 is TGCAGCGTTCCAACGACAGGGGGCGGGACTGAAGCTTTCTTT. Its translation is CSVPTTGGGTEAFF.

The chain uses TRBV10-3 and TRBJ2-7; 13 bases align to TRBD2. CDR1 ENHRY and CDR2 SYGVKD come from the germline V gene. After removal of 4 bases from V and 2 bases from J, the junction contained 2 bases not matched to a gene. The CDR3 runs 15 residues. In DNA, the CDR3 is TGTGCCATCAGTGTGGGACTAGCGGGGCCCTACGAGCAGTACTTC. The encoded protein is CAISVGLAGPYEQYF.